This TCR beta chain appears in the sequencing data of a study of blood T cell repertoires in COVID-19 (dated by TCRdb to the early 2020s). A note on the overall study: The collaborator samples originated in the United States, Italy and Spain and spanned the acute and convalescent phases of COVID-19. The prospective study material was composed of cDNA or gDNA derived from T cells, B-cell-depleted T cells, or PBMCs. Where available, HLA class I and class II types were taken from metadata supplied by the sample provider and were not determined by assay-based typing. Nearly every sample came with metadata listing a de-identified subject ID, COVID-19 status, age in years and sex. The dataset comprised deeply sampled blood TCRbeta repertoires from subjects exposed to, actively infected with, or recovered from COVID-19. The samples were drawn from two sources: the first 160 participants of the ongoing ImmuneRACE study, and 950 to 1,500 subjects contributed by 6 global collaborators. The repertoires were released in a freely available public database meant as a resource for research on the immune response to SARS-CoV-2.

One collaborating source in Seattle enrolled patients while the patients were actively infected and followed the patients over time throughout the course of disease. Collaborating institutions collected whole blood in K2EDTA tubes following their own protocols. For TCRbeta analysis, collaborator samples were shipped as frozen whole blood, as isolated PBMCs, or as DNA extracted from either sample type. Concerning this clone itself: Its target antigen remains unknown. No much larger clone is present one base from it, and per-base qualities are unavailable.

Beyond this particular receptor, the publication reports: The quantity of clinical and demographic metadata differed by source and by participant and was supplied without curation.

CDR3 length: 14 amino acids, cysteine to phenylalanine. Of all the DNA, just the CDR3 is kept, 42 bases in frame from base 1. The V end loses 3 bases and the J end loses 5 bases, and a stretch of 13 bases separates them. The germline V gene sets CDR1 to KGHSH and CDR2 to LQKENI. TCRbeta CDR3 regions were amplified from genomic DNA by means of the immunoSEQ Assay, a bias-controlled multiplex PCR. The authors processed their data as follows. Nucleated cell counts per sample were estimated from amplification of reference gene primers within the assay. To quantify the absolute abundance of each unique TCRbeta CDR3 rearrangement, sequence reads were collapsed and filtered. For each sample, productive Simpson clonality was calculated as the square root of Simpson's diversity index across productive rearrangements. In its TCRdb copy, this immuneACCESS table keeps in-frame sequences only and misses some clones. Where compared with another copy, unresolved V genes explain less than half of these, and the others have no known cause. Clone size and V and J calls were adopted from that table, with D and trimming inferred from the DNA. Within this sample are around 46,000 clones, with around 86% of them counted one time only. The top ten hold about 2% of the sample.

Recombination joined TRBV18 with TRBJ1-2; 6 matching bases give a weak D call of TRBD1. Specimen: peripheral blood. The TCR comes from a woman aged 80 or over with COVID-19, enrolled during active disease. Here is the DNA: TGTGCCAGCTCACCCTCGACAGGAAGGTATGGCTACACCTTC. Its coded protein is CASSPSTGRYGYTF.